The clone carrying this TCR beta chain was detected a few times. Antigen: not known. TCRdb redid the calling of the reads with MiXCR, one entry per CDR3 protein. Here the sample spans hundreds of thousands of distinct CDR3 sequences, around 32% being singletons. These data originate in a study of T cell repertoires in cytomegalovirus infection. Study-level information: Based on public TCR beta signatures, there were indications of CMV infection and of a matching HLA type.

Germline V gene lookup returns CDR1 SEHNR and CDR2 FQNEAQ (reference sequence). The CDR3 runs to 13 residues. With V trimmed by 5 bases and J by 3 bases, 3 bases remained unmatched. This specimen was cultured PBMCs, taken from culture after CMV antigen stimulation. The receptor comes from a human donor in good health (CMV status not recorded). Some clones in this sample may be carry-over from other donors' samples. The V call is TRBV7-9, the J call TRBJ2-7; 8 nucleotides align to TRBD1. CDR3 bases: TGTGCCAGCAGCGGGACAGGTAGCTACGAGCAGTACTTC. Residues: CASSGTGSYEQYF.